The rows below give T cell receptor beta chains drawn from one sample of a study of blood T cells in healthy people across ages. MiXCR was run by TCRdb on the 5' RACE reads, yielding one entry per CDR3 protein. The table includes 1.5 million to 2 million distinct CDR3 sequences, 49% detected once. The sample comprised blood. The origin of the receptors is a woman between 40 and 50 years old in good health. The CDR3 runs from the conserved cysteine through the conserved F or W. The order of the fields is D gene, V gene, clone size, J gene, CDR3 DNA, CDR3 protein. The D gene is left open where the match is weak. Some rows have no size entry. The others give once, few or many, or a class for an expanded clone.

>-|TRBV20-1|-|TRBJ2-3
TGCAGTGCCCGAGATCGGGCGGATACGCAGTATTTT
CSARDRADTQYF
>TRBD1|TRBV12-3/TRBV12-4|-|TRBJ2-3
TGTGCCAGCAACAGACAGGGTTCGGATACGCAGTATTTT
CASNRQGSDTQYF
>-|TRBV20-1|few|TRBJ2-5
TGCAGTGCTAGATTACAGGGGAGGGGAGAGACCCAGTACTTC
CSARLQGRGETQYF
>TRBD1|TRBV7-9|-|TRBJ1-1
TGTGCCAGCAGCGCCCCGGACAGGGCGTACACTGAAGCTTTCTTT
CASSAPDRAYTEAFF
>-|TRBV20-1|-|TRBJ1-5
TGCAGTGCTAGAGATGCACCAACCCGAGCAAATCAGCCCCAGCATTTT
CSARDAPTRANQPQHF
>TRBD2|TRBV6-2/TRBV6-3|-|TRBJ2-7
TGTGCCAGCAGTTTCGGCAGGGGGCTTCGGACTAGCGGGTACGAGCAGTACTTC
CASSFGRGLRTSGYEQYF
>-|TRBV18|-|TRBJ2-6
TGTGCCAGCTCACCACAGCATAACCCCAACTCTGGGGCCAACGTCCTGACTTTC
CASSPQHNPNSGANVLTF
>TRBD1|TRBV5-1|-|TRBJ2-7
TGCGCCAGCAGCTGGGGACAGGGCTACGAGCGGTACTTC
CASSWGQGYERYF
>TRBD1|TRBV18|-|TRBJ2-5
TGTGCCAGCTCATCTCAATTCCGGGGGACAGGACAAGAGACCCAGTACTTC
CASSSQFRGTGQETQYF
>TRBD1|TRBV5-1|few|TRBJ2-5
TGCGCCAGCAGCCCCGGACAGGGTATTGTGTCGGAGACCCAGTACTTC
CASSPGQGIVSETQYF
>TRBD2|TRBV7-2|few|TRBJ2-5
TGTGCCAGCAGCCCAAGGACTAGCGGGGGGTTATTAGTGCAGTACTTC
CASSPRTSGGLLVQYF